The clone carrying this T cell receptor beta chain was seen more than once but under ten times. Antigen unknown. This sample stems from a study of T cell repertoires in cytomegalovirus infection. Study at large: HLA-C-restricted CMV epitopes, recently identified, and well-studied HLA-B-restricted ones were used by the study. Indicated by public TCR beta signatures were CMV infection and matching HLA type. General observations from the study: HLA-C-restricted CMV-specific TCR beta clonotypes prevailed in the ex vivo response. Summed public TCR beta family frequency identified CMV carriers bearing the relevant HLA.

The CDR3 has 17 amino acids. V lost 3 bases and J lost 2; bases outside the gene matches: 9. Germline assignment: CDR1 ENHRY and CDR2 SYGVKD. TCRdb fed the reads into MiXCR, producing one record per CDR3 protein. The sample gives about 920,000 distinct CDR3 sequences, 31% of which show up once; over 10% is in the top ten. The receptor was derived from a human donor in good health (CMV status not recorded). Some clones in this sample may be carry-over from other donors' samples. The sequenced sample was cultured CD8+ T cells from PBMCs, obtained from culture after CMV antigen stimulation. V usage is TRBV10-3 and J usage is TRBJ2-3; 9 bases are a match to TRBD2. The CDR3 coding sequence is TGTGCCATCAGTGATATCCCTCGACTAGCGGACACAGATACGCAGTATTTT. Its protein product is CAISDIPRLADTDTQYF.